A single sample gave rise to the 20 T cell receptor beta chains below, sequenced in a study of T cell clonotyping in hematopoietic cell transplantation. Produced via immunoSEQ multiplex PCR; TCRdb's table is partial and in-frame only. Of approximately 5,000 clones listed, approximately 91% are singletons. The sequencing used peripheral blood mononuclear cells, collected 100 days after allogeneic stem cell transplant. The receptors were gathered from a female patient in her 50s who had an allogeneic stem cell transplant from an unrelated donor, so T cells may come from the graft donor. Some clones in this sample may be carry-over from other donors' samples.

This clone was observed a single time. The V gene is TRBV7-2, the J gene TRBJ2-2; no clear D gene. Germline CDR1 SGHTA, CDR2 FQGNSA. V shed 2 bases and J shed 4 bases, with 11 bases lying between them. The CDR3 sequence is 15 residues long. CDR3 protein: CASSLSWTLTGELFF. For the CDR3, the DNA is TGTGCCAGCAGCTTATCCTGGACGCTCACCGGGGAGCTGTTTTTT. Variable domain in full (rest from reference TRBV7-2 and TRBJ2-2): GAGVSQSPSNKVTEKGKDVELRCDPISGHTALYWYRQSLGQGLEFLIYFQGNSAPDKSGLPSDRFSAERTGGSVSTLTIQRTQQEDSAVYLCASSLSWTLTGELFFGEGSRLTVL.

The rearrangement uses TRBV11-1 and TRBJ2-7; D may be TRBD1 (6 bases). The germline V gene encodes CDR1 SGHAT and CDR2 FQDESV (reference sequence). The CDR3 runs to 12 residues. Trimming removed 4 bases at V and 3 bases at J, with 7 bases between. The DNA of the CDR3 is TGTGCCAGCAGCTCGGACAGCTACGAGCAGTACTTC. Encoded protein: CASSSDSYEQYF.

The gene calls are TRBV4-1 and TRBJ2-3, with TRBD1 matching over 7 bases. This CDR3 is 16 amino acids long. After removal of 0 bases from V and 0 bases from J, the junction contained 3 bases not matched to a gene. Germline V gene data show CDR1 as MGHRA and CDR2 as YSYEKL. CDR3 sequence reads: CASSQEGQKSTDTQYF. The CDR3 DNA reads TGCGCCAGCAGCCAAGAGGGACAGAAGAGCACAGATACGCAGTATTTT.

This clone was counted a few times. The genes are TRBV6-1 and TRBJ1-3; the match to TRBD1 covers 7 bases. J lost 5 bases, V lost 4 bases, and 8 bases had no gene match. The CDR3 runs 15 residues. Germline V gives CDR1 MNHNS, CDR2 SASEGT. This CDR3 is CASSARDSLRNTIYF. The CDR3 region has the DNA TGTGCCAGCAGTGCCAGGGACAGCCTAAGAAACACCATATATTTT.

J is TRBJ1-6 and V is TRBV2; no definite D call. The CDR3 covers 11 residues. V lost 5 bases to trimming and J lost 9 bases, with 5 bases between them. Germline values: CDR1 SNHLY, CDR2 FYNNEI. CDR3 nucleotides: TGTGCCAGCAGTCAGCGTTCACCCCTCCACTTT. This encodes CASSQRSPLHF.

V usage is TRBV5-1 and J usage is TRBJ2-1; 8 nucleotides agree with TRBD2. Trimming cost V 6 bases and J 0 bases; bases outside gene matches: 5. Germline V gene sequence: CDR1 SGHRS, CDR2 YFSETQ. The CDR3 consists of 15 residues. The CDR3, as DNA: TGCGCCAGCAACATAGCGGGGAGCTCCTACAATGAGCAGTTCTTC. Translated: CASNIAGSSYNEQFF.

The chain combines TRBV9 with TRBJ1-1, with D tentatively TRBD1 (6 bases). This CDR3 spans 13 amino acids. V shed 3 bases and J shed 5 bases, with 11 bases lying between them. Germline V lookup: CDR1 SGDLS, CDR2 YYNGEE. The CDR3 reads CASSAQGNTEAFF. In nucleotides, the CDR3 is TGTGCCAGCAGCGCCCAGGGGAATACTGAAGCTTTCTTT.

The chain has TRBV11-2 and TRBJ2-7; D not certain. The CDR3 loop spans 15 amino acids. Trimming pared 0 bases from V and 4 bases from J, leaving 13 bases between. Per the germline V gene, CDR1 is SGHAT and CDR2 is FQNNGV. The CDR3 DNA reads TGTGCCAGCAGCTTAGAGCTAACCTCCTCTTACGAGCAGTACTTC. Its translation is CASSLELTSSYEQYF.

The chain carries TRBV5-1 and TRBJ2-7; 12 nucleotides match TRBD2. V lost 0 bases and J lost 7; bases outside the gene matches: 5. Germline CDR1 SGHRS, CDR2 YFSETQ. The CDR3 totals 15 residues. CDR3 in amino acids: CASSLVSLAGGEQYF. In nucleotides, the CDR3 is TGCGCCAGCAGCTTGGTCAGTCTAGCGGGGGGGGAGCAGTACTTC.

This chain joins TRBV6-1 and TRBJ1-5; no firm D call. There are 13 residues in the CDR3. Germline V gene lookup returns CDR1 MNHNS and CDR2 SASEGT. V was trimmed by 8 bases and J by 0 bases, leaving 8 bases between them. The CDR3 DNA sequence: TGTGCCAGCGAACTTTATAGCAATCAGCCCCAGCATTTT. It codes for CASELYSNQPQHF.

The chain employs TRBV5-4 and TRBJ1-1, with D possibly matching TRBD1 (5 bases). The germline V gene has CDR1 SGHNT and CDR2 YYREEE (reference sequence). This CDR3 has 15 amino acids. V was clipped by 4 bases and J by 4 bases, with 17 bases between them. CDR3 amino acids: CASSPSYSGTTEAFF. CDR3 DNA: TGTGCCAGCAGCCCGAGCTATTCAGGGACCACTGAAGCTTTCTTT.

The CDR3 DNA follows: TGTGCGTCTGGGGCGCAGGGGGTTCACGAGCAGTACTTC. Translating gives CASGAQGVHEQYF. The rearrangement uses TRBV2 and TRBJ2-7; 7 bases map to TRBD1. Germline values: CDR1 SNHLY, CDR2 FYNNEI. The CDR3 consists of 13 residues.

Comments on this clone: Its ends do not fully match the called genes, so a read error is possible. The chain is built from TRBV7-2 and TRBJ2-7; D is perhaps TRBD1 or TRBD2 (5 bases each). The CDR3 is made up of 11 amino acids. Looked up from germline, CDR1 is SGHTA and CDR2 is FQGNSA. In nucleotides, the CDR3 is TGTGCCAGCAGCGGGGACGGGCCCTTGAACTTC. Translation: CASSGDGPLNF.

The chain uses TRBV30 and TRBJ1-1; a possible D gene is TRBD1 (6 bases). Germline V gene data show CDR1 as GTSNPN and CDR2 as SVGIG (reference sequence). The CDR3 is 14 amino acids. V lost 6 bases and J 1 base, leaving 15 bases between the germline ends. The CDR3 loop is CACTLGAGNTEAFF. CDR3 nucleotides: TGTGCCTGCACTCTGGGGGCCGGGAACACTGAAGCTTTCTTT.

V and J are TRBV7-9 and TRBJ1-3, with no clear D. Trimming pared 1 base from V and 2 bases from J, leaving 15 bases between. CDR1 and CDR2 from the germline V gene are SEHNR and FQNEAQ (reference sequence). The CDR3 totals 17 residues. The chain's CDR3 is CASSLEGGRFTGNTIYF. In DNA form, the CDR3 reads TGTGCCAGCAGCTTAGAGGGCGGGAGGTTCACTGGAAACACCATATATTTT.

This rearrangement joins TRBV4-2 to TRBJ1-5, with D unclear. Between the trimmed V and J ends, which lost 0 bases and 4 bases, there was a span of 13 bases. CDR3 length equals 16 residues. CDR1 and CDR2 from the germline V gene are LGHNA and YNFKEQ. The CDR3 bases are TGTGCCAGCAGCCAAGAGGGTACCACCTTTAATCAGCCCCAGCATTTT. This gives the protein CASSQEGTTFNQPQHF.

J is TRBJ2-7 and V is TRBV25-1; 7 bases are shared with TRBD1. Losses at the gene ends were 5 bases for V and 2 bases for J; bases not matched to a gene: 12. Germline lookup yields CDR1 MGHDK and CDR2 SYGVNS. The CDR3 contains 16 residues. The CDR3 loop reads CASSHAGTAKAYEQYF. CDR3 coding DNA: TGTGCCAGCAGTCATGCCGGGACAGCGAAGGCCTACGAGCAGTACTTC.

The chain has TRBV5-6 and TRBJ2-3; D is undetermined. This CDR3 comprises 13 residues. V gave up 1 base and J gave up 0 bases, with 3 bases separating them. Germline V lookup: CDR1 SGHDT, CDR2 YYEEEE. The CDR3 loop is CASSLLSTDTQYF. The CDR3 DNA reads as TGTGCCAGCAGCTTGTTAAGCACAGATACGCAGTATTTT. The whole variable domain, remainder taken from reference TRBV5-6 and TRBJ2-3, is DAGVTQSPTHLIKTRGQQVTLRCSPKSGHDTVSWYQQALGQGPQFIFQYYEEEERQRGNFPDRFSGHQFPNYSSELNVNALLLGDSALYLCASSLLSTDTQYFGPGTRLTVL.

The CDR3 here is CASSLRQGPYEQYF. The DNA for the CDR3 is TGTGCCAGTAGTCTCCGGCAGGGGCCCTACGAGCAGTACTTC. The V gene is TRBV19, the J gene TRBJ2-7, with a weak D call TRBD1 (6 bases). In germline, CDR1 is LNHDA, CDR2 SQIVND (reference sequence). V was shortened by 5 bases and J by 2 bases, with 13 bases between the two germline ends. This CDR3 comprises 14 residues.

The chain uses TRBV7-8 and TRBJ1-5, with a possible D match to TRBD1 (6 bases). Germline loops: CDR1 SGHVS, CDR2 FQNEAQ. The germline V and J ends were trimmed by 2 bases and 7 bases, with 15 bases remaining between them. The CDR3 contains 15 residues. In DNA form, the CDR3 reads TGTGCCAGCAGCTTAAGGGACATAATCAGCCAGCCCCAGCATTTT. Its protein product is CASSLRDIISQPQHF. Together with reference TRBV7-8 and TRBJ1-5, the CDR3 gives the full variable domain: GAGVSQSPRYKVAKRGQDVALRCDPISGHVSLFWYQQALGQGPEFLTYFQNEAQLDKSGLPSDRFFAERPEGSVSTLKIQRTQQEDSAVYLCASSLRDIISQPQHFGDGTRLSIL.